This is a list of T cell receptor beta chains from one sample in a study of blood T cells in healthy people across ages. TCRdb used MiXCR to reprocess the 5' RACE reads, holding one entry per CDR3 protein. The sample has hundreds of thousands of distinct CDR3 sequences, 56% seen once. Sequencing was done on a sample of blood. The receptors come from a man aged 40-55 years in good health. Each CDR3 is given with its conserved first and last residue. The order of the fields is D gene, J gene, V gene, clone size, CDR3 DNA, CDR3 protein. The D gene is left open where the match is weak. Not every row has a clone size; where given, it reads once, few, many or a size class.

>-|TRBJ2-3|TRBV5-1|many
TGCGCCAGCAGCTTGGAGGGCCCCTCGGGAGATACGCAGTATTTT
CASSLEGPSGDTQYF
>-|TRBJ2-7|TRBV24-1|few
TGTGCCACCAGTGACACCGGGACACACTACGAGCAGTACTTC
CATSDTGTHYEQYF
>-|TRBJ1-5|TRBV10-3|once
TGTGCCATCCCCCAGGGGCTCTATCAGCCCCAGCATTTT
CAIPQGLYQPQHF
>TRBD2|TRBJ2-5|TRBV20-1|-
TGCAGTGCTAGAGATCTCGTGGCGGGGGAGCGGGAGACCCAGTACTTC
CSARDLVAGERETQYF
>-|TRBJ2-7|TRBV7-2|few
TGTGCCAGCAGCTTAAATCTCGGCGGGGCCTCCTACGAGCAGTACTTC
CASSLNLGGASYEQYF
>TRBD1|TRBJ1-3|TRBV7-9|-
TGTGTAGACAGGGTTTTATCTTCCGCTGGAAACACCATATATTTT
CVDRVLSSAGNTIYF
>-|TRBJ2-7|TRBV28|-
TGTGCCAGCATCCGAGAGGGTGCTCACGAGCAGTACTTC
CASIREGAHEQYF
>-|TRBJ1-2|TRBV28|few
TGTGCCAGCAGTTTATCTCGTGGAGTGGGGTATGGCTACACCTTC
CASSLSRGVGYGYTF
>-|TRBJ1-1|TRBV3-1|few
TGTGCCAGCAGCCAAGGTCTAGGGGGAACTGAAGCTTTCTTT
CASSQGLGGTEAFF
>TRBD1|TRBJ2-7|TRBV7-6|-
TGTGCCAGCAGCGACCCATGGACAGGGAATTTCTCCTACGAGCAGTACTTC
CASSDPWTGNFSYEQYF
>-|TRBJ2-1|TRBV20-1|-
TGCAGTGCAAGCCCGGGAGCTGAGCAGTTCTTC
CSASPGAEQFF
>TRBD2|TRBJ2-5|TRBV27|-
TGTGCCAGCAGGGCACTAGCGGGGGGGCCGTTTGAGACCCAGTACTTC
CASRALAGGPFETQYF
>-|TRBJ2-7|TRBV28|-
TGTGCCAGCAAGGGCGCTTCGGTCGAGCAGTACTTC
CASKGASVEQYF
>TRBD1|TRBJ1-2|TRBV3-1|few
TGTGCCAGCAGCCAAGGGAGGACAGGGGACGGCTACACCTTC
CASSQGRTGDGYTF
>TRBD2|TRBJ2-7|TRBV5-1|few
TGCGCCAGCAGCTGGACTAGTAGTTACGAGCAGTACTTC
CASSWTSSYEQYF
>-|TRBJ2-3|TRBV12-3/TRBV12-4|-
TGTGCCAGCAGCAAAGGGGCCGGTACGCAGTATTTT
CASSKGAGTQYF
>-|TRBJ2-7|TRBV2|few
TGTGCCACCGAAGGGCAGGGCGGCTCCTACGAGCAGTACTTC
CATEGQGGSYEQYF
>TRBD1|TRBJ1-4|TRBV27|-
TGTGCCAGCAGTTATTCGGACAGGGGTAATGAAAAACTGTTTTTT
CASSYSDRGNEKLFF
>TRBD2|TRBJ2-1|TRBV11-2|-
TGTGCCAGCAGCTTGCTCCTCTCAGTTAGCGGGAGGACGATAAGCTCCTACAATGAGCAGTTCTTC
CASSLLLSVSGRTISSYNEQFF
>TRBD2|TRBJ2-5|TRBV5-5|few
TGTGCCAGCAGCGGACTAGCGGGAGATGGGGAGACCCAGTACTTC
CASSGLAGDGETQYF
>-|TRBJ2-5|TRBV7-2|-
TGTGCCAGCAGCTTAATGGGGTCGGGGCGCCCCCGAGAGACCCAGTACTTC
CASSLMGSGRPRETQYF